These 18 T cell receptor beta chains were sequenced from one sample in a study of cytomegalovirus exposure and HLA in healthy donors (dated by TCRdb to about 2017). The library was built by means of the immunoSEQ multiplex PCR assay. The multiplex PCR relied on a mix of 60 forward primers for TCR Vbeta segments and 13 reverse primers for TCR Jbeta segments. TCRdb stores this immuneACCESS table with in-frame sequences only. Part of the clones is absent; in the studies checked, under half of the shortfall reflects unresolved V genes, and no reason is known for the rest. This sample gives roughly 100,000 clones in total; more than 70% of them show up just once. The top ten constitute 9.6% of the sample. Material for sequencing was PBMCs. The receptors stem from a male donor in good health and CMV-seropositive.

This clone was detected a few times. The chain recombines TRBV5-4 with TRBJ1-2, with D possibly being TRBD1 (5 bases). This CDR3 has 13 residues. The V end lost 2 bases, the J end lost 1 base, and 6 bases lay between the germline ends. CDR1 and CDR2 from the germline V gene are SGHNT and YYREEE (reference sequence). The CDR3 is CASSFQGNYGYTF. In DNA form, the CDR3 reads TGTGCCAGCAGCTTTCAGGGTAACTATGGCTACACCTTC.

This clone was detected a few times. The chain uses TRBV5-1 and TRBJ2-1; D is possibly TRBD1 (5 bases). CDR1 and CDR2 (germline): SGHRS, YFSETQ. The CDR3 length is 15 residues. V was shortened by 0 bases and J by 1 base, with 8 bases between the two germline ends. The CDR3 nucleotides are TGCGCCAGCAGCTTGGATCAGGGTTCCTACAATGAGCAGTTCTTC. It specifies CASSLDQGSYNEQFF.

This clone was counted a single time. The chain employs TRBV5-1 and TRBJ2-7; D may be TRBD1 (6 bases). Germline CDR1 reads SGHRS; CDR2 reads YFSETQ. The ends were cut back, 4 bases at V and 2 bases at J, with 16 bases in the middle. The CDR3 loop spans 15 amino acids. DNA for the CDR3: TGCGCCAGCAGCAGGAATTACAGGGCCCCCTACGAGCAGTACTTC. Amino acid sequence: CASSRNYRAPYEQYF.

The rearrangement links TRBV5-3 to TRBJ2-7; D gene unclear. TRBV5-3 is annotated as an ORF whose role is uncertain. CDR3 length equals 14 residues. V lost 2 bases and J 0 bases, leaving 9 bases between the germline ends. The CDR3 reads CARSFSSSSYEQYF. CDR3 DNA sequence: TGTGCCAGAAGCTTCAGTTCCAGCTCCTACGAGCAGTACTTC.

This rearrangement joins TRBV6-1 to TRBJ2-1, with 13 bases fitting TRBD2. The CDR3 contains 16 residues. Trimming cost V 4 bases and J 4 bases; bases outside gene matches: 4. The V gene's germline CDR1 is MNHNS and CDR2 SASEGT. CDR3 protein: CASSVLGLAGYNEQFF. DNA for the CDR3: TGTGCCAGCAGTGTCTTGGGACTAGCGGGGTACAATGAGCAGTTCTTC.

On this clone itself: Within the sample, other DNA sequences also encode this same CDR3. This chain uses TRBV6-1 with TRBJ1-2; D ambiguous. There are 12 residues in the CDR3. The ends were cut back, 4 bases at V and 4 bases at J, with 7 bases in the middle. Germline CDR1 and CDR2: MNHNS and SASEGT. CDR3 DNA sequence: TGTGCCAGCAGTGGTTCCAGCTATGGCTACACCTTC. Translated: CASSGSSYGYTF.

V and J are TRBV11-2 and TRBJ1-1; D gene ambiguous. Trimming left V 5 bases short and J 1 base short, with 8 bases between. CDR1 and CDR2 (germline): SGHAT, FQNNGV. The CDR3 totals 13 residues. Here the CDR3 DNA reads TGTGCCAGCAGCCCCCGGGAGAACACTGAAGCTTTCTTT. It yields the protein CASSPRENTEAFF.

The count of this clone is one. This sequence joins TRBV29-1 and TRBJ2-7; TRBD2 aligns across 9 bases. With 4 bases clipped from V and 3 bases from J, the junction kept 4 bases outside the gene matches. The CDR3 is made up of 13 amino acids. Germline assignment: CDR1 SQVTM and CDR2 ANQGSEA. DNA for the CDR3: TGCAGCGTTGGGCCTAGCGGGAACTACGAGCAGTACTTC. Its translation: CSVGPSGNYEQYF.

The chain couples TRBV6-5 to TRBJ1-4, with D tentatively TRBD1 (6 bases). V gave up 1 base and J gave up 5 bases, with 14 bases separating them. This CDR3 contains 16 residues. CDR1 is MNHEY and CDR2 is SVGAGI in the germline V gene. The CDR3 nucleotides read TGTGCCAGCAGTTACTTCGGACGGACAGCGAATGAAAAACTGTTTTTT. Translating gives CASSYFGRTANEKLFF.

The chain carries TRBV19 and TRBJ2-4; the D gene is possibly TRBD1 (5 bases). Trimming shortened V by 6 bases and J by 6 bases, and 9 bases separated the two germline ends. This CDR3 is built from 12 residues. Per germline, CDR1 LNHDA and CDR2 SQIVND (reference sequence). The CDR3 protein is CASSDSPNIQYF. The CDR3 coding sequence is TGTGCCAGTAGCGACAGCCCAAACATTCAGTACTTC.

The V call is TRBV28, the J call TRBJ2-4, with TRBD1 matching 9 bases. J lost 7 bases, V lost 5 bases, and 6 bases had no gene match. Germline CDR1 and CDR2: MDHEN and SYDVKM. The CDR3 is 14 amino acids. The CDR3 region has the DNA TGTGCCAGCAGTCGACAGGGGGAAGTGAACATTCAGTACTTC. As protein: CASSRQGEVNIQYF.

This chain connects TRBV5-1 to TRBJ2-7, with TRBD2 identical over 10 bases. V was pared by 0 bases and J by 6 bases, with 3 bases of the junction left unmatched. CDR3 size: 14 residues. Per the germline V gene, CDR1 is SGHRS and CDR2 is YFSETQ. The chain's CDR3 is CASSLAAGGTEQYF. CDR3 coding DNA: TGCGCCAGCAGCTTGGCAGCGGGAGGGACCGAGCAGTACTTC.

V is TRBV2 and J is TRBJ2-3; TRBD2 matches at 7 bases. The CDR3 spans 14 residues. Looked up from germline, CDR1 is SNHLY and CDR2 is FYNNEI. Trimming took 4 bases from V and 1 from J; bases not matched to a gene: 2. This CDR3 reads CASSGLAGTDTQYF. CDR3 coding DNA: TGTGCCAGCAGTGGGCTAGCGGGCACAGATACGCAGTATTTT.

The V and J genes are TRBV5-6 and TRBJ1-3; D remains unclear. V lost 4 bases and J 0 bases, leaving 14 bases between the germline ends. The CDR3 spans 16 residues. Germline V gene sequence: CDR1 SGHDT, CDR2 YYEEEE. Here the CDR3 reads CASSRNAGHSGNTIYF. The CDR3 nucleotides read TGTGCCAGCAGCCGGAACGCGGGTCACTCTGGAAACACCATATATTTT.

The rearrangement joins TRBV14 to TRBJ2-5; 14 bases fit TRBD2. CDR1 is SGHDN and CDR2 is FVKESK in the germline V gene. V dropped 5 bases and J dropped 5; count of bases not matched to a gene: 10. The CDR3 is 17 residues long. In DNA, the CDR3 is TGTGCCAGCAGCACACGACTAGCGGGAGGGCCGACTGAGACCCAGTACTTC. The encoded protein is CASSTRLAGGPTETQYF.

V usage is TRBV28 and J usage is TRBJ2-5, with unresolved D. TRBJ2-7 explains the end of the DNA better; the J call may be wrong. The CDR3 contains 13 residues. Germline V lookup: CDR1 MDHEN, CDR2 SYDVKM. CDR3 region: CASSPRQVYEQYF. CDR3 coding DNA: TGTGCCAGCAGTCCTCGACAAGTCTACGAGCAGTACTTC.

The genes are TRBV4-1 and TRBJ2-7; D not certain. This CDR3 contains 11 residues. The V and J ends lost 4 bases and 4 bases respectively, with 5 bases between them. CDR1 and CDR2 from the germline V gene are MGHRA and YSYEKL. This CDR3 reads CASSPGYEQYF. The CDR3, as DNA: TGCGCCAGCAGCCCCGGGTACGAGCAGTACTTC.

This chain uses TRBV7-2 with TRBJ2-7, with TRBD1 identical over 8 bases. Trimming at V came to 5 bases and at J to 2 bases, leaving 8 bases not matched to a gene. The CDR3 has 15 amino acids. Germline loops: CDR1 SGHTA, CDR2 FQGNSA. CDR3 nucleotide sequence: TGTGCCAGCAGCCCAGGGGGCGTATCCCCCTACGAGCAGTACTTC. Amino acid sequence: CASSPGGVSPYEQYF.